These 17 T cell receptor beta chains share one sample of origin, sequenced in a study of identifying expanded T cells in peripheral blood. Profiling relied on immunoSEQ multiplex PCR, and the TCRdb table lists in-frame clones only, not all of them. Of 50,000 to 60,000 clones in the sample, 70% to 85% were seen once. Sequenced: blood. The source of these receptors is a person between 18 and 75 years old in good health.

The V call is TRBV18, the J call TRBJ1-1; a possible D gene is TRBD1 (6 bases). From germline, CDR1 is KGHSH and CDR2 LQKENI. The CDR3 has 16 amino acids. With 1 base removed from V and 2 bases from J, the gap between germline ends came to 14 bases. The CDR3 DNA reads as TGTGCCAGCTCACCACGAGTACAGGGCGGTAACACTGAAGCTTTCTTT. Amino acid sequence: CASSPRVQGGNTEAFF. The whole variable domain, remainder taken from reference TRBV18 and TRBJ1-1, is NAGVMQNPRHLVRRRGQEARLRCSPMKGHSHVYWYRQLPEEGLKFMVYLQKENIIDESGMPKERFSAEFPKEGPSILRIQQVVRGDSAAYFCASSPRVQGGNTEAFFGQGTRLTVV.

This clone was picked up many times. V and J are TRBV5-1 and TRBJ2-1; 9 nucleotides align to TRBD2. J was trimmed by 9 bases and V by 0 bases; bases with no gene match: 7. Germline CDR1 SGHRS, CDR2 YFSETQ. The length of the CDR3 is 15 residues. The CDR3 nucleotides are TGCGCCAGCAGCTTGGGACCGCTAGCGGGGAGTGAGCAGTTCTTC. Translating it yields CASSLGPLAGSEQFF.

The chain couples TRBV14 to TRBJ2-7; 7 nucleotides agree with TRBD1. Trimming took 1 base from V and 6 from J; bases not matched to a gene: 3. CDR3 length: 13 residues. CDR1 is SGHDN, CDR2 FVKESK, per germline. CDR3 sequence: CASSQVGGGEQYV. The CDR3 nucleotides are TGTGCCAGCAGCCAAGTAGGGGGCGGCGAGCAGTACGTC.

CDR3 sequence: CASSSRASGYGYTF. DNA of the CDR3: TGTGCCAGCAGTTCCCGGGCCAGCGGGTATGGCTACACCTTC. V is TRBV27 and J is TRBJ1-2; D not certain. Germline loops: CDR1 MNHEY, CDR2 SMNVEV (reference sequence). V lost 4 bases to trimming and J lost 5 bases, with 14 bases between them. The CDR3 is 14 residues long.

The CDR3 loop reads CAWSVLGGPSTDTQYF. The CDR3 region has the DNA TGTGCCTGGAGTGTTTTGGGGGGCCCTAGCACAGATACGCAGTATTTT. This sequence joins TRBV30 and TRBJ2-3; the D call may be TRBD1 or TRBD2 (6 bases each). Trimming removed 0 bases from V and 0 bases from J, with 13 bases in between. Per germline, CDR1 GTSNPN and CDR2 SVGIG (reference sequence). This CDR3 has 16 residues. The full variable domain, its missing parts supplied by reference TRBV30 and TRBJ2-3, is SQTIHQWPATLVQPVGSPLSLECTVEGTSNPNLYWYRQAAGRGLQLLFYSVGIGQISSEVPQNLSASRPQDRQFILSSKKLLLSDSGFYLCAWSVLGGPSTDTQYFGPGTRLTVL.

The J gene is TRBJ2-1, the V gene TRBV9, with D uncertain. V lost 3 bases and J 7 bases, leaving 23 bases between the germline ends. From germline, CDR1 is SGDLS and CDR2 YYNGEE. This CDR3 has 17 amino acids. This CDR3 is CASSGQAQTLSGNEQFF. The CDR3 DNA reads TGTGCCAGCAGCGGTCAGGCGCAGACACTCTCCGGGAATGAGCAGTTCTTC.

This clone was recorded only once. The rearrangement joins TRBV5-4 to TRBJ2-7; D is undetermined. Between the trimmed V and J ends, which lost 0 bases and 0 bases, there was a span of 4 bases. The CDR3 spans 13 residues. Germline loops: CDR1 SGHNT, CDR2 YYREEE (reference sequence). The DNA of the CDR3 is TGTGCCAGCAGCTTGGGAGCCTCCTACGAGCAGTACTTC. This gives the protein CASSLGASYEQYF.

The CDR3 DNA follows: TGTGCCAGCACCCCCGACCAGGACTATGGCTACACCTTC. This codes for CASTPDQDYGYTF. J is TRBJ1-2 and V is TRBV6-6; D not resolved. Per the germline V gene, CDR1 is MNHNY and CDR2 is SVGAGI (reference sequence). Trimming shortened V by 7 bases and J by 3 bases, and 12 bases separated the two germline ends. The CDR3 has 13 residues.

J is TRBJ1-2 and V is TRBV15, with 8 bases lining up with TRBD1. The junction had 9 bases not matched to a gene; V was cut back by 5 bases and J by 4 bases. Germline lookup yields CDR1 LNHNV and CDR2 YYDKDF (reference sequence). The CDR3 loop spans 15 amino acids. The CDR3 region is CATSFRDRHIYGYTF. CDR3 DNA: TGTGCCACCAGCTTCCGGGACAGGCATATCTATGGCTACACCTTC.

CDR3 sequence reads: CASSYDSRVVPYEQYF. In DNA form, the CDR3 reads TGTGCCAGCAGTTACGATTCCAGGGTGGTTCCCTACGAGCAGTACTTC. The chain uses TRBV6-5 and TRBJ2-7; D may be TRBD1 (5 bases). Trimming took off 2 bases at V and 2 bases at J, with 16 bases between the two ends. CDR1 is MNHEY and CDR2 is SVGAGI in the germline V gene. This CDR3 is built from 16 residues.

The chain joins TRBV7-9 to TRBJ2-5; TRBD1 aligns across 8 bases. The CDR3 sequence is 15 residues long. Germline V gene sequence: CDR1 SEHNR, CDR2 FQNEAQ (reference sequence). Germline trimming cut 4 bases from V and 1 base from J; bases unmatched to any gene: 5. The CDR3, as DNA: TGTGCCAGCAGCTGGACAGGGATGGGCCAAGAGACCCAGTACTTC. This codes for CASSWTGMGQETQYF.

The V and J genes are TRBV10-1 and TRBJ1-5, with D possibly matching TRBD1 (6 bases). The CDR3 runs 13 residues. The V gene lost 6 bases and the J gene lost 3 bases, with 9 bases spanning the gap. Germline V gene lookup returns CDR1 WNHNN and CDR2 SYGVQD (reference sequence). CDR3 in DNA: TGCGCCAGCAGGGGGGCCTACAATCAGCCCCAGCATTTT. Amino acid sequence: CASRGAYNQPQHF.

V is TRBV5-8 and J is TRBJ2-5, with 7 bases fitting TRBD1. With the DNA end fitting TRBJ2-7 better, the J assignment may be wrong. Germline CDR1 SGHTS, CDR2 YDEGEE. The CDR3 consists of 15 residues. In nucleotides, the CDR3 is TGTGCCAGCAGCTTGCAGGGACAGCCAGACTACGAGCAGTACTTC. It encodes CASSLQGQPDYEQYF.

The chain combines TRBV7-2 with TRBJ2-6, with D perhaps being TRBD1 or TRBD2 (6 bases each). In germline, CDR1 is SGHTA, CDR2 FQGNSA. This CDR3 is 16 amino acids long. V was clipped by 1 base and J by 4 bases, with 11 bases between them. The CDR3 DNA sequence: TGTGCCAGCAGCTTAGGGGGGGCAGGCGGGGCCAACGTCCTGACTTTC. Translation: CASSLGGAGGANVLTF.

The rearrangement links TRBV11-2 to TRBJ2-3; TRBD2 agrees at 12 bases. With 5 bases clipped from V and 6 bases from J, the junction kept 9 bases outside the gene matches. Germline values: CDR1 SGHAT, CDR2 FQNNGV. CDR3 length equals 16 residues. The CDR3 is CASSMTSGGGADTQYF. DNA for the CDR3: TGTGCCAGCAGCATGACTAGCGGGGGCGGTGCGGATACGCAGTATTTT.

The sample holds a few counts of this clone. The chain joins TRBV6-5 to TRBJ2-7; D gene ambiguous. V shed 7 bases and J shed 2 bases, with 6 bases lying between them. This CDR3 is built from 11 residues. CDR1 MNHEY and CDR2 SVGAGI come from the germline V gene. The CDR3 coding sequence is TGTGCCAGCAACACAGCCTACGAGCAGTACGTC. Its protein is CASNTAYEQYV.

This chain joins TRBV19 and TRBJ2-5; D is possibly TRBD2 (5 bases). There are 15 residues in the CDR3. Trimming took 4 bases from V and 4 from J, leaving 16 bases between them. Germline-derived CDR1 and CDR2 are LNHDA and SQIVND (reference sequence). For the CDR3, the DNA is TGTGCCAGTAGTAGTCGGGGTTTGGTAGCAGAGACCCAGTACTTC. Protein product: CASSSRGLVAETQYF.